This T cell receptor (beta chain) was observed in a study of immune cell composition in non-small cell lung cancer. This table comes from immunoSEQ multiplex PCR, and its TCRdb copy is limited to in-frame clones, with some not included. The table lists about 2,100 clones, approximately 72% of them singletons. In germline, CDR1 is SGHRS, CDR2 YFSETQ. V gave up 3 bases and J gave up 2 bases, with 16 bases separating them. The CDR3 is 16 residues long. The source is a human donor with non-small cell lung cancer. The sequenced sample was lung tumor tissue. This chain joins TRBV5-1 and TRBJ2-3; D possibly corresponds to TRBD2 (7 bases). CDR3 loop: CASSSLAGASTDTQYF. The CDR3 DNA sequence: TGCGCCAGCAGCTCCCTGGCGGGGGCATCCACAGATACGCAGTATTTT.